Each of the 30 T cell receptor beta chains below was sequenced from the same sample in a study of shared clonotypes between healthy human individuals (dated by TCRdb to 2020 to 2022). Library generation was performed with the immunoSEQ multiplex PCR assay. The immuneACCESS repertoire file appears here via TCRdb, limited to in-frame rearrangements. These files lack a portion of the clones; in checked studies, under half of the deficit traces to unresolved V genes, and the cause of the others is not known. The sample profile shows 2 million to 2.5 million clones; 90% to 95% of them were found once. 0.35% to 0.45% of the sample is held by the ten biggest clonotypes. The material sequenced was naive CD4+ T cells from PBMCs. The label giving this sample's cell subset or site can be read as: CD45RA+ positively selected. The source is a man aged 18 to 30 in good health. Some clones in this sample may be carry-over from other donors' samples.

Concerning this clone: Other nucleotide sequences from this sample produce the same CDR3. CDR3 amino acids: CASSLVSGSGNTIYF. As DNA, the CDR3 is TGTGCCAGCAGCTTGGTATCGGGGTCTGGAAACACCATATATTTT. The J gene is TRBJ1-3, the V gene TRBV7-8, with D unclear. Germline-derived CDR1 and CDR2 are SGHVS and FQNEAQ. The length of the CDR3 is 15 residues. V lost 3 bases and J lost 1, with 10 bases in between.

V is TRBV6-4 and J is TRBJ2-5, with D possibly being TRBD1 or TRBD2 (5 bases each). V was clipped by 5 bases and J by 5 bases, with 12 bases between them. From germline, CDR1 is MRHNA and CDR2 SNTAGT. This CDR3 region has 13 residues. Here the CDR3 reads CASSPGPGETQYF. The DNA of the CDR3 is TGTGCCAGCAGTCCGGGACCTGGGGAGACCCAGTACTTC.

The genes are TRBV30 and TRBJ2-5, with D tentatively TRBD2 (5 bases). Germline CDR1 reads GTSNPN; CDR2 reads SVGIG (reference sequence). Trimming shortened V by 3 bases and J by 9 bases, and 20 bases separated the two germline ends. This CDR3 spans 14 amino acids. Written as DNA, the CDR3 is TGTGCCTGGAGGGCGCCGGAGGCACCGCAAGCCCAGTACTTC. This sequence encodes CAWRAPEAPQAQYF.

This chain joins TRBV27 and TRBJ2-1; D remains unclear. Germline-derived CDR1 and CDR2 are MNHEY and SMNVEV (reference sequence). This CDR3 has 11 amino acids. V lost 10 bases and J 4 bases, leaving 8 bases between the germline ends. The CDR3 nucleotides read TGTGCCACCCTGTCATACAATGAGCAGTTCTTC. It codes for CATLSYNEQFF.

The rearrangement links TRBV11-2 to TRBJ1-4, with 9 nucleotides matching TRBD1. Germline-derived CDR1 and CDR2 are SGHAT and FQNNGV. CDR3 length: 16 residues. The trim removed 2 bases at V and 8 bases at J, leaving 9 bases unmatched. The CDR3: CASSLRRTGTGEKLFF. As DNA, the CDR3 is TGTGCCAGCAGCTTACGACGCACAGGGACAGGGGAAAAACTGTTTTTT.

CDR3 residues: CASSFAGGIPYEQYF. The CDR3 DNA sequence: TGTGCCAGCAGTTTCGCGGGAGGCATTCCCTACGAGCAGTACTTC. The chain employs TRBV28 and TRBJ2-7; 8 bases match TRBD2. Germline CDR1 MDHEN, CDR2 SYDVKM. The CDR3 totals 15 residues. V lost 3 bases and J lost 2; bases outside the gene matches: 6.

V is TRBV10-2 and J is TRBJ1-2; TRBD1 is a possible D gene (6 bases). CDR3 size: 16 residues. V lost 0 bases, J lost 4 bases, and 15 bases lay in between. CDR1 WSHSY and CDR2 SAAADI come from the germline V gene. The CDR3 sequence: CASSESNRGVGYGYTF. The CDR3 DNA follows: TGCGCCAGCAGTGAGTCGAATAGGGGGGTCGGCTATGGCTACACCTTC.

There are a few counts of this clone. J is TRBJ1-1 and V is TRBV4-3, with D unresolved. The CDR3 spans 14 residues. Germline CDR1 and CDR2: LGHNA and YSLEER. V lost 2 bases, J lost 7 bases, and 14 bases lay in between. CDR3 region: CASSQLGQESEAFF. The CDR3 DNA follows: TGCGCCAGCAGCCAACTAGGGCAGGAGAGTGAAGCTTTCTTT.

The rearrangement uses TRBV11-2 and TRBJ2-7, with 9 nucleotides matching TRBD2. The CDR3 has 16 amino acids. Germline V gene data show CDR1 as SGHAT and CDR2 as FQNNGV. Trimming took 2 bases from V and 0 from J; bases not matched to a gene: 5. This CDR3 is CASSLLASGISYEQYF. The CDR3 DNA reads TGTGCCAGCAGCTTACTTGCTAGCGGGATCTCCTACGAGCAGTACTTC.

With respect to this clone: Other DNA sequences from this sample encode an identical CDR3 as well. The J gene is TRBJ2-7, the V gene TRBV9; D is uncertain. Per the germline V gene, CDR1 is SGDLS and CDR2 is YYNGEE. This CDR3 has 12 amino acids. Trimming took off 3 bases at V and 0 bases at J, with 4 bases between the two ends. CDR3 DNA: TGTGCCAGCAGCGGGGACTCCTACGAGCAGTACTTC. Translating it yields CASSGDSYEQYF.

Comment on this clone: Additional DNA sequences in this sample encode the identical CDR3. The rearrangement uses TRBV5-4 and TRBJ1-2, with TRBD1 as a possible D gene (5 bases). The CDR3 sequence is 14 residues long. Trimming removed 2 bases at V and 0 bases at J, with 8 bases between. Germline CDR1 and CDR2: SGHNT and YYREEE (reference sequence). CDR3 nucleotides: TGTGCCAGCAGCTTTGACAGTTCTAACTATGGCTACACCTTC. It translates to CASSFDSSNYGYTF.

V and J are TRBV5-6 and TRBJ1-1, with 7 nucleotides matching TRBD1. The V and J ends lost 1 base and 6 bases, in that order; junction bases with no gene match: 12. There are 16 residues in the CDR3. Germline V gene data show CDR1 as SGHDT and CDR2 as YYEEEE. Here the CDR3 reads CASSLFLWGQSAEAFF. The CDR3, as DNA: TGTGCCAGCAGCTTGTTTCTCTGGGGACAGTCAGCTGAAGCTTTCTTT.

The CDR3: CASRRLAEAYEQYF. The DNA of the CDR3 is TGTGCCAGCAGGAGACTAGCGGAAGCCTACGAGCAGTACTTC. J is TRBJ2-7 and V is TRBV6-5; 9 nucleotides line up with TRBD2. V trimming: 6 bases; J trimming: 2 bases; junction bases outside the gene matches: 5. The CDR3 contains 14 residues. Germline V gene data show CDR1 as MNHEY and CDR2 as SVGAGI.

This chain joins TRBV10-3 and TRBJ1-4, with D possibly matching TRBD1 (6 bases). CDR1 is ENHRY and CDR2 is SYGVKD in the germline V gene. The CDR3 is 13 residues long. V dropped 9 bases and J dropped 5 bases, with 13 bases sitting between them. CDR3 in amino acids: CAIQGRENEKLFF. The DNA for the CDR3 is TGTGCCATACAGGGACGGGAGAATGAAAAACTGTTTTTT.

J is TRBJ2-1 and V is TRBV2, with 7 bases matching TRBD2. The CDR3 extends over 13 amino acids. Germline loops: CDR1 SNHLY, CDR2 FYNNEI. Unmatched junction bases numbered 9, after V lost 8 bases and J lost 8 bases. The CDR3 region is CASRRTSGYEQFF. The CDR3 bases are TGTGCCAGCCGCAGGACTAGTGGGTATGAGCAGTTCTTC. Looking up the rest from reference TRBV2 and TRBJ2-1 gives the full variable domain: EPEVTQTPSHQVTQMGQEVILRCVPISNHLYFYWYRQILGQKVEFLVSFYNNEISEKSEIFDDQFSVERPDGSNFTLKIRSTKLEDSAMYFCASRRTSGYEQFFGPGTRLTVL.

The gene calls are TRBV2 and TRBJ2-3, with 8 bases aligning to TRBD2. V lost 10 bases and J lost 5; bases outside the gene matches: 11. The CDR3 loop spans 14 amino acids. Germline CDR1 SNHLY, CDR2 FYNNEI. The CDR3 loop reads CATAAGVIGDTQYF. The CDR3 nucleotides are TGTGCCACCGCAGCGGGAGTTATCGGAGATACGCAGTATTTT. The complete variable domain, with remaining parts taken from reference TRBV2 and TRBJ2-3, reads EPEVTQTPSHQVTQMGQEVILRCVPISNHLYFYWYRQILGQKVEFLVSFYNNEISEKSEIFDDQFSVERPDGSNFTLKIRSTKLEDSAMYFCATAAGVIGDTQYFGPGTRLTVL.

The chain employs TRBV7-8 and TRBJ2-3, with 11 bases that match TRBD1. The CDR3 is made up of 15 amino acids. With 3 bases clipped from V and 2 bases from J, the junction kept 1 base outside the gene matches. CDR1 and CDR2 (germline): SGHVS, FQNEAQ. CDR3 bases: TGTGCCAGCAGCTTCGGACAGGGGGCCACAGATACGCAGTATTTT. Amino acids: CASSFGQGATDTQYF. The full variable domain, with the rest looked up from reference TRBV7-8 and TRBJ2-3, is GAGVSQSPRYKVAKRGQDVALRCDPISGHVSLFWYQQALGQGPEFLTYFQNEAQLDKSGLPSDRFFAERPEGSVSTLKIQRTQQEDSAVYLCASSFGQGATDTQYFGPGTRLTVL.

This clone has just a few counts. Different DNA sequences within this sample yield the same CDR3. The genes are TRBV18 and TRBJ2-5; no reliable D call. From germline, CDR1 is KGHSH and CDR2 LQKENI. Trimming cost V 4 bases and J 1 base, with 1 base left between them. The CDR3 is 11 amino acids. The CDR3 sequence is CASSLQETQYF. In DNA form, the CDR3 reads TGTGCCAGCTCACTCCAAGAGACCCAGTACTTC.

This chain joins TRBV28 and TRBJ2-7; a possible D gene is TRBD2 (5 bases). V lost 5 bases, J lost 2 bases, and 13 bases lay in between. Germline assignment: CDR1 MDHEN and CDR2 SYDVKM. The CDR3 covers 14 residues. CDR3 in amino acids: CASSLLGKAYEQYF. The DNA for the CDR3 is TGTGCCAGCAGTCTACTAGGTAAGGCCTACGAGCAGTACTTC.

The chain is built from TRBV5-6 and TRBJ2-1, with TRBD2 matching over 12 bases. Per germline, CDR1 SGHDT and CDR2 YYEEEE. The V gene end was trimmed by 3 bases and the J gene end by 8 bases; junction bases not matched to a gene: 6. The CDR3 totals 15 residues. CDR3 DNA: TGTGCCAGCAGCTCGACTAGCGGGAGCTTCTATGAGCAGTTCTTC. Translation gives CASSSTSGSFYEQFF.

The CDR3 sequence: CASSFRQAVPGTDTQYF. In DNA, the CDR3 is TGTGCCAGCAGCTTCAGACAAGCGGTCCCGGGGACAGATACGCAGTATTTT. The chain has TRBV7-9 and TRBJ2-3, with D perhaps matching TRBD2 (5 bases). The CDR3 extends over 17 amino acids. Trimming took off 3 bases at V and 3 bases at J, with 19 bases between the two ends. From germline, CDR1 is SEHNR and CDR2 FQNEAQ (reference sequence).

This clone occurred once. The gene calls are TRBV4-1 and TRBJ1-4; D uncertain. V lost 3 bases and J 0 bases, leaving 8 bases between the germline ends. The V gene's germline CDR1 is MGHRA and CDR2 YSYEKL. This CDR3 is built from 15 residues. The CDR3 DNA reads as TGCGCCAGCAGCCAGCCGGGGACAACTAATGAAAAACTGTTTTTT. Its translation is CASSQPGTTNEKLFF.

This chain connects TRBV15 to TRBJ2-6, with D maybe TRBD2 (6 bases). CDR1 is LNHNV and CDR2 is YYDKDF in the germline V gene (reference sequence). This CDR3 comprises 14 residues. V dropped 1 base and J dropped 12 bases, with 13 bases sitting between them. The chain's CDR3 is CATSRVGGIAVLTF. CDR3 sequence (DNA): TGTGCCACCAGCAGAGTTGGAGGGATCGCCGTCCTGACTTTC.

This rearrangement joins TRBV11-3 to TRBJ1-3; D is ambiguous. CDR1 and CDR2 from the germline V gene are SGHNT and YENEEA. CDR3 length: 19 residues. Trimming took off 1 base at V and 2 bases at J, with 21 bases between the two ends. The CDR3 nucleotides read TGTGCCAGCAGCTTAGGCTCGCGGGCCCTTGAGGACGCTGGAAACACCATATATTTT. Its protein product is CASSLGSRALEDAGNTIYF.

The V call is TRBV28, the J call TRBJ1-5; TRBD1 might be the D (6 bases). In germline, CDR1 is MDHEN, CDR2 SYDVKM. This CDR3 is built from 17 residues. V was pared by 5 bases and J by 2 bases, with 19 bases between. CDR3 coding DNA: TGTGCCAGCAGTATAAATTACCAGGGGAGAGGCAATCAGCCCCAGCATTTT. This gives the protein CASSINYQGRGNQPQHF.

V usage is TRBV6-1 and J usage is TRBJ2-5, with 10 bases identical to TRBD2. CDR3 length equals 17 residues. Trimming cost V 2 bases and J 4 bases; bases outside gene matches: 10. The germline V gene encodes CDR1 MNHNS and CDR2 SASEGT. The CDR3 nucleotides read TGTGCCAGCAGTGAACGTCGGCGAGCGGGAGGGTCAGAGACCCAGTACTTC. It is translated as CASSERRRAGGSETQYF.

Regarding this clone: At the DNA level, this CDR3 is encoded by other sequences in the same sample as well. The J gene is TRBJ2-1, the V gene TRBV7-6; 13 bases map to TRBD2. J gave up 4 bases and V 5 bases, and 2 bases lay outside the gene matches. CDR1 and CDR2 (germline): SGHVS, FNYEAQ. The CDR3 runs 15 residues. CDR3 residues: CASSLLAGGYNEQFF. For the CDR3, the DNA is TGTGCCAGCAGCCTACTAGCGGGAGGGTACAATGAGCAGTTCTTC.

The chain links TRBV30 to TRBJ2-5, with D possibly being TRBD1 (6 bases). The CDR3 totals 15 residues. The V end lost 1 base, the J end lost 4 bases, and 16 bases lay between the germline ends. Germline V gene sequence: CDR1 GTSNPN, CDR2 SVGIG (reference sequence). The CDR3 nucleotides read TGTGCCTGGAGTGATCGGCAGGGGCTGAGAGAGACCCAGTACTTC. Its translation: CAWSDRQGLRETQYF.

The V call is TRBV2, the J call TRBJ2-5, with TRBD1 identical over 8 bases. Trimming cost V 3 bases and J 5 bases; bases outside gene matches: 8. This CDR3 has 15 residues. Germline V gene lookup returns CDR1 SNHLY and CDR2 FYNNEI. DNA for the CDR3: TGTGCCAGCAGTGATAGGCAGGGGGCGCGTGAGACCCAGTACTTC. This translates into CASSDRQGARETQYF.

With regard to this clone: The identical CDR3 is also encoded by other nucleotide sequences in the sample. The chain employs TRBV18 and TRBJ1-1; TRBD1 is a possible D gene (6 bases). Between the trimmed V and J ends, which lost 2 bases and 5 bases, there was a span of 9 bases. This CDR3 is 13 amino acids long. Per the germline V gene, CDR1 is KGHSH and CDR2 is LQKENI. CDR3: CASSPTRGTEAFF. The CDR3 DNA follows: TGTGCCAGCTCACCAACCAGGGGTACTGAAGCTTTCTTT.